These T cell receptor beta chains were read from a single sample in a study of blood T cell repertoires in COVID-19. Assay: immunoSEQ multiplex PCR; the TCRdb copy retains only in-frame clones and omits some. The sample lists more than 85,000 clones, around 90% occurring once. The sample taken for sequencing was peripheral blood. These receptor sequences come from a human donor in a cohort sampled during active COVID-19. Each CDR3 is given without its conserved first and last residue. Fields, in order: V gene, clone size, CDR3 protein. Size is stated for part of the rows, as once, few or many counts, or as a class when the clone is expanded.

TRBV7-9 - ASSSQRQSGTDTQY
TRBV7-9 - ASSSPGNTGELF
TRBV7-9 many ASSRYGQGRRAGELF
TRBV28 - ASSLDRVRDTQY
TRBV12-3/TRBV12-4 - ATNKGGNQPQH
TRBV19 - ASSTPGYTGELF
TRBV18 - ASSPAGNYEQY
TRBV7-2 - ASSHSGQREF
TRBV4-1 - ASSQLTSGRTDTQY
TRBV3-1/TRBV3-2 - ASSHRGHGLAAEEQF
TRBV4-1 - ASSQQGDFNYGYT
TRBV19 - ASSIWGADTQY
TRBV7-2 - ASRRTGKIDTEAF
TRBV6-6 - ASSLQPPGQGYEQF
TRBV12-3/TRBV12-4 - ASTGLNYEQY
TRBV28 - ASSWASGSETQY
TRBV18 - ASSPTDNQPQH
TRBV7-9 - ASSGGTSGRQF
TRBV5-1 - ASSPGTGQETQY
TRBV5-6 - ASSLGRGHSYEQY
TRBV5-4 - ASSAQLAGSTDTQY
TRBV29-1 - SVEPREGRFSTDTQY
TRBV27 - ASSREAGTLNNEQF